This T cell receptor (beta chain) originates from a study of cytomegalovirus exposure and HLA in healthy donors. General observations from the study: A prior analysis recorded that most TCR beta V segments were productive about 87% or about 30% of the time. As a later analysis revealed, most CMV-associated TCR beta chains appeared HLA-restricted. With later analysis, a missense DCLRE1C variant became linked to TCR beta V- and J-gene trimming.

The PCR was carried out with 60 Vbeta primers and 13 Jbeta primers. The protocol was immunoSEQ multiplex PCR, while the TCRdb copy is restricted to in-frame clones and leaves out a portion. The repertoire holds around 100,000 clones, 6.5% to 8% seen once, with 2% to 2.5% in the top ten. The V gene lost 3 bases and the J gene lost 4 bases, with 12 bases spanning the gap. Germline-derived CDR1 and CDR2 are LNHDA and SQIVND (reference sequence). This CDR3 is built from 15 residues. In this sample, this clone turned up a few times. Its antigen remains unidentified. The TCR sequence derives from a man aged 50 to 60 in good health and CMV-seronegative. The V gene is TRBV19, the J gene TRBJ1-4; no clear D gene. Material: PBMCs. CDR3 coding DNA: TGTGCCAGTAGTATGAGGGCGTTTGGTAATGAAAAACTGTTTTTT. It encodes CASSMRAFGNEKLFF.